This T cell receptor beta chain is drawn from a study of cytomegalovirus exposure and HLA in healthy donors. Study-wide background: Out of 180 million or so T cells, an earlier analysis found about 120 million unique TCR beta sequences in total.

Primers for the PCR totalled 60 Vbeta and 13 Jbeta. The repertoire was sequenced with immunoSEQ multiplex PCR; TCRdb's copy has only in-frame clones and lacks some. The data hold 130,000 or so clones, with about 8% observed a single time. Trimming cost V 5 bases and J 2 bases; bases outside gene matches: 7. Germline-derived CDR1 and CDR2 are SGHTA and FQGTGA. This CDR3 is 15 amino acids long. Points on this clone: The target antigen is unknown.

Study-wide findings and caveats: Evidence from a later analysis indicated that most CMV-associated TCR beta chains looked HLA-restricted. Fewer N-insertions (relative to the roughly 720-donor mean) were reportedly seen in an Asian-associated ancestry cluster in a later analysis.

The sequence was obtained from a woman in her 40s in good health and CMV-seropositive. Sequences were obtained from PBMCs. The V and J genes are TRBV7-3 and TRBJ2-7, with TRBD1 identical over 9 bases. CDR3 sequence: CASSPGQGRTYEQYF. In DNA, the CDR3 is TGTGCCAGCAGCCCGGGACAGGGAAGGACCTACGAGCAGTACTTC.